These T cell receptor beta chains were read from a single sample in a study of T cells in tuberculosis. Clones were read by immunoSEQ multiplex PCR, and TCRdb kept only the in-frame ones, dropping some. The sample consists of about 32,000 clones, less than 95% of them appearing once. The sequenced sample was PBMCs. The source is a donor between 10 and 35 years old with latent tuberculosis or without tuberculosis infection. Both conserved end residues are part of each CDR3. A D gene is named only where the DNA matches it firmly. Part of the rows lack a size; the others show once, few, many or a class for expanded clones.

-	-	TRBV7-2	TRBJ1-4	CASSFDSSTNEKLFF	TGTGCCAGCAGCTTCGACAGTTCAACTAATGAAAAACTGTTTTTT
-	-	TRBV19	TRBJ1-1	CASTPGGMNTEAFF	TGTGCCAGTACTCCCGGAGGGATGAACACTGAAGCTTTCTTT
TRBD1	-	TRBV30	TRBJ2-5	CAWSVDRGQETQYF	TGTGCCTGGAGTGTAGACAGGGGCCAAGAGACCCAGTACTTC
-	-	TRBV27	TRBJ1-1	CASQRRRIMHTEAFF	TGTGCCAGCCAACGGAGGCGGATTATGCACACTGAAGCTTTCTTT
-	-	TRBV19	TRBJ1-1	CASSYTGNTEAFF	TGTGCCAGTAGTTATACAGGGAACACTGAAGCTTTCTTT
-	once	TRBV9	TRBJ1-2	CASTQGLANYGYTF	TGTGCCAGCACCCAGGGTTTAGCTAACTATGGCTACACCTTC
-	-	TRBV6-5	TRBJ2-1	CASSYSVSPLNEQFF	TGTGCCAGCAGTTACTCCGTGTCCCCTCTGAATGAGCAGTTCTTC
-	-	TRBV7-9	TRBJ2-7	CASSSGTPYEQYF	TGTGCCAGCAGCTCCGGGACTCCCTACGAGCAGTACTTC
-	-	TRBV2	TRBJ1-1	CAAIDKNEAFF	TGTGCCGCCATTGACAAGAATGAAGCTTTCTTT
-	-	TRBV11-1	TRBJ2-1	CASSPTGLSSYNEQFF	TGTGCCAGCAGCCCTACGGGACTGAGCTCCTACAATGAGCAGTTCTTC
TRBD1	-	TRBV5-1	TRBJ1-2	CASSYRGGQDGYGYTF	TGCGCCAGCAGCTATAGAGGGGGACAGGACGGCTATGGCTACACCTTC
-	-	TRBV4-1	TRBJ1-2	CASSLTTGSYGYTF	TGCGCCAGCAGCCTAACGACTGGATCCTATGGCTACACCTTC
-	-	TRBV14	TRBJ2-1	CASSQLVSSEQFF	TGTGCCAGCAGCCAACTTGTAAGTAGTGAGCAGTTCTTC
-	-	TRBV11-2	TRBJ2-2	CASSLQGTGELFF	TGTGCCAGCAGCTTACAGGGGACCGGGGAGCTGTTTTTT
-	-	TRBV27	TRBJ1-5	CASSRLPQAFSNQPQHF	TGTGCCAGCAGTCGCCTACCGCAGGCTTTTAGCAATCAGCCCCAGCATTTT
-	once	TRBV29-1	TRBJ2-7	CSVRVSAYEQYF	TGCAGCGTCCGAGTATCCGCCTACGAGCAGTACTTC
TRBD2	-	TRBV25-1	TRBJ2-3	CASSEFTSGRRTDTQYF	TGTGCCAGCAGTGAATTCACTAGCGGGAGGAGAACAGATACGCAGTATTTT
TRBD1	-	TRBV25-1	TRBJ2-7	CASSRQGGAYEQYF	TGTGCCAGCAGTAGACAGGGGGGGGCCTACGAGCAGTACTTC
-	-	TRBV6-1	TRBJ1-1	CASSELGGAPGAFF	TGTGCCAGCAGTGAATTGGGGGGGGCCCCCGGCGCTTTCTTT
TRBD2	-	TRBV9	TRBJ2-3	CASSVEAGGPADTQYF	TGTGCCAGCAGCGTAGAAGCGGGAGGGCCAGCAGATACGCAGTATTTT
TRBD2	-	TRBV28	TRBJ2-7	CASSSPGGGNVDEQYF	TGTGCCAGCAGTTCCCCGGGGGGGGGTAATGTAGACGAGCAGTACTTC
-	-	TRBV6-5	TRBJ2-2	CASSYSRQGTGELFF	TGTGCCAGCAGTTACTCGAGGCAGGGGACCGGGGAGCTGTTTTTT
-	-	TRBV14	TRBJ2-7	CASSQRVAGEANEQYF	TGTGCCAGCAGCCAACGTGTAGCAGGGGAAGCCAACGAGCAGTACTTC
TRBD1	once	TRBV6-6	TRBJ2-1	CASSSQGTGRYNEQFF	TGTGCCAGCAGTTCCCAAGGGACAGGGAGATACAATGAGCAGTTCTTC
TRBD2	-	TRBV7-3	TRBJ2-7	CASSHGAGGPYEQYF	TGTGCCAGCAGCCACGGAGCGGGAGGGCCCTACGAGCAGTACTTC
-	-	TRBV6-5	TRBJ2-6	CASRPTLGGNVLTF	TGTGCCAGCAGACCGACCCTGGGGGGCAACGTCCTGACTTTC
-	-	TRBV5-1	TRBJ2-3	CASSLAYRVTDTQYF	TGCGCCAGCAGCTTGGCGTACAGGGTAACAGATACGCAGTATTTT
-	-	TRBV2	TRBJ2-3	CASINIDTQYF	TGTGCCAGCATCAACATAGATACGCAGTATTTT
TRBD2	once	TRBV10-1	TRBJ2-7	CASSGTSGDYEQYF	TGCGCCAGCAGTGGTACTAGCGGAGACTACGAGCAGTACTTC
TRBD1	-	TRBV29-1	TRBJ2-7	CSVERGQDNPYEQYF	TGCAGCGTTGAGAGGGGGCAGGATAACCCTTACGAGCAGTACTTC
TRBD1	-	TRBV2	TRBJ1-3	CASSYPRDRPGNTIYF	TGTGCCAGCAGTTACCCCAGGGACAGGCCTGGAAACACCATATATTTT
TRBD1	-	TRBV30	TRBJ1-1	CAWSVRGTGIAFF	TGTGCCTGGAGTGTACGTGGGACAGGGATAGCTTTCTTT
TRBD1	-	TRBV4-2	TRBJ2-1	CASSPGQGNNEQFF	TGTGCCAGCAGCCCGGGACAGGGCAACAATGAGCAGTTCTTC
-	-	TRBV29-1	TRBJ1-1	CSVGLLRGLKIEAFF	TGCAGCGTTGGTCTTCTAAGGGGCTTAAAGATTGAAGCTTTCTTT
TRBD2	once	TRBV10-3	TRBJ2-1	CASTGTSGSSYNEQFF	TGTGCCAGTACCGGGACTAGCGGGAGCTCCTACAATGAGCAGTTCTTC
TRBD1	-	TRBV2	TRBJ1-2	CASSAAAGGLKHYGYTF	TGTGCCAGCAGTGCGGCTGCAGGGGGCTTAAAACACTATGGCTACACCTTC
TRBD1	-	TRBV30	TRBJ1-2	CAWSKTGYDYGYTF	TGTGCCTGGAGTAAGACAGGGTACGACTATGGCTACACCTTC
TRBD1	-	TRBV5-6	TRBJ2-4	CASSPGQGANIQYF	TGTGCCAGCAGCCCGGGACAGGGGGCGAACATTCAGTACTTC
TRBD1	-	TRBV5-1	TRBJ1-1	CASSQSRGQAEAFF	TGCGCCAGCAGCCAAAGCAGGGGGCAGGCTGAAGCTTTCTTT
TRBD1	-	TRBV6-5	TRBJ1-1	CASSWTGEVDTEAFF	TGTGCCAGCAGTTGGACAGGGGAGGTGGACACTGAAGCTTTCTTT
TRBD1	once	TRBV25-1	TRBJ1-4	CASSHLQGPEKLFF	TGTGCCAGCAGTCATCTACAGGGGCCTGAAAAACTGTTTTTT
-	-	TRBV7-9	TRBJ2-1	CASSLAGLRATRNNEQFF	TGTGCCAGCAGCTTAGCGGGACTGCGAGCCACCAGGAACAATGAGCAGTTCTTC
-	-	TRBV6-1	TRBJ1-2	CASSIKTGNYGYTF	TGTGCCAGCAGCATTAAAACAGGGAACTATGGCTACACCTTC
-	-	TRBV30	TRBJ2-1	CAWSVTDWANEQFF	TGTGCCTGGAGTGTAACGGACTGGGCCAATGAGCAGTTCTTC
TRBD1	-	TRBV12-5	TRBJ1-2	CASGLGGQTGYTF	TGTGCTAGTGGTTTGGGGGGACAGACTGGCTACACCTTC
TRBD1	-	TRBV6-6	TRBJ1-2	CASSGTGAYGYTF	TGTGCCAGCTCCGGGACAGGGGCCTATGGCTACACCTTC
TRBD1	once	TRBV27	TRBJ1-2	CASSLGGQPYGYTF	TGTGCCAGCTCGCTCGGGGGACAGCCTTATGGCTACACCTTC
TRBD1	-	TRBV5-5	TRBJ1-2	CASSETGGNYGYTF	TGTGCCAGCAGCGAGACAGGGGGCAACTATGGCTACACCTTC
-	-	TRBV30	TRBJ2-3	CAWVRRDGHTDTQYF	TGTGCCTGGGTAAGGCGGGACGGACACACAGATACGCAGTATTTT
TRBD2	-	TRBV6-5	TRBJ2-1	CASSYSGTSGYNEQFF	TGTGCCAGCAGTTACTCGGGGACTAGCGGCTACAATGAGCAGTTCTTC
TRBD2	-	TRBV14	TRBJ2-7	CASSQDSGREWHEQYF	TGTGCCAGCAGCCAAGATAGCGGGAGGGAGTGGCACGAGCAGTACTTC
TRBD1	-	TRBV2	TRBJ1-3	CASSSGTGGNTIYF	TGTGCCAGCAGTTCCGGGACAGGGGGAAACACCATATATTTT
TRBD1	-	TRBV11-1	TRBJ2-1	CASSTRTGASYNEQFF	TGTGCCAGCAGCACCCGGACAGGGGCTTCATACAATGAGCAGTTCTTC